This T cell receptor (beta chain) is from a study of kidney transplant recipient with SARS-CoV-2 infection. Trimming removed 4 bases from V and 2 bases from J; junction bases left unmatched: 4. The CDR3 has 14 residues. The V gene's germline CDR1 is SGHAT and CDR2 FQNNGV. This clonotype was seen many times. Each CDR3 protein gets one entry after TCRdb re-called the reads with MiXCR. Here the sample spans 200,000 to 250,000 distinct CDR3 sequences, around 26% being singletons. This chain joins TRBV11-2 and TRBJ1-1, with 7 bases identical to TRBD1. The sequence derives from a male patient in his thirties who had COVID-19 and was a kidney transplant recipient. Some T cells may be provided by the graft donor. The sequencing used a blood sample, collected at baseline and around day 110 from a kidney transplant recipient. The CDR3 here is CASSSTGINTEAFF. CDR3 DNA sequence: TGTGCCAGCAGCTCGACAGGGATCAACACTGAAGCTTTCTTT.